This paragraph covers one TCR beta chain sequence. TCRdb ran MiXCR on the RACE reads and lists one entry per CDR3 protein. The sample carries roughly 200,000 distinct CDR3 sequences, approximately 24% recorded once. Sample time point: patch test 3, about 24 weeks after DPC sensitization. Indicated treatment: therapeutic diphenylcyclopropenone sensitization with weekly scalp DPC. The CDR3 has 16 amino acids. With 4 bases removed from V and 3 bases from J, the gap between germline ends came to 14 bases. Germline assignment: CDR1 SGHRS and CDR2 YFSETQ. This entry is derived from a study of human T cells and chemical hapten exposure.

The V call is TRBV5-1, the J call TRBJ2-6, with a possible D match to TRBD2 (5 bases). Source: whole blood, taken in connection with sensitization to the hapten diphenylcyclopropenone (DPC). The clonotype comes from a middle-aged woman with alopecia areata. Some clones in this sample may be carry-over from other donors' samples. The CDR3 DNA reads TGCGCCAGCAGCCCTCTATCGGGGAATGGGGCCAACGTCCTGACTTTC. It encodes CASSPLSGNGANVLTF.